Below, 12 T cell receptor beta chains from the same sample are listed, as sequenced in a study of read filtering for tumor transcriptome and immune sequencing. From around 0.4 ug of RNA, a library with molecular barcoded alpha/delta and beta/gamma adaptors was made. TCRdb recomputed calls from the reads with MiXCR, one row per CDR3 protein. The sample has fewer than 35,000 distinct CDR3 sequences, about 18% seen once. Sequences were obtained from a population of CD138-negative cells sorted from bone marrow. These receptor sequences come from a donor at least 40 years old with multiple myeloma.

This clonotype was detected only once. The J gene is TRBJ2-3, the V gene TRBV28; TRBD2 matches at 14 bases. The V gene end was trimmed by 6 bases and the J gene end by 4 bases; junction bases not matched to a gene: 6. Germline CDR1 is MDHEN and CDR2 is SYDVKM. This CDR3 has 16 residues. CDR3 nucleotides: TGTGCCAGCAGGGGACTAGCGGGGGCGACCTCAGATACGCAGTATTTT. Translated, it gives CASRGLAGATSDTQYF.

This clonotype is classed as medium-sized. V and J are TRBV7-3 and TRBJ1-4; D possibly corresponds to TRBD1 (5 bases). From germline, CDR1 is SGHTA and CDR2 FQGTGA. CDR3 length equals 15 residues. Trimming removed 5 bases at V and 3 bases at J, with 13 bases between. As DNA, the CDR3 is TGTGCCAGCAGCATCGGGGGGGGGGCTAATGAAAAACTGTTTTTT. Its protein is CASSIGGGANEKLFF.

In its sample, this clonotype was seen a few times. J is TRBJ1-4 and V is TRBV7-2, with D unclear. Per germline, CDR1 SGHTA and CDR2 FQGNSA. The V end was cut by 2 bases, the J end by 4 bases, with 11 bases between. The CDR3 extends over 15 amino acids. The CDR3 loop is CASSLSTRINEKLFF. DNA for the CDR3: TGTGCCAGCAGCTTAAGCACACGTATTAATGAAAAACTGTTTTTT.

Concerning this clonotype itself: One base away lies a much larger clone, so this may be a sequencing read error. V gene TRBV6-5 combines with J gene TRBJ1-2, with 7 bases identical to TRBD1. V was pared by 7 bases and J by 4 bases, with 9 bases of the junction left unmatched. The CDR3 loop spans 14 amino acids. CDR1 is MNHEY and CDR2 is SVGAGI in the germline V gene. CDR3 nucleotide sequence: TGTGCCAGCACCCGGACAGGAGCCTGCTATGGCTACACCTTC. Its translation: CASTRTGACYGYTF.

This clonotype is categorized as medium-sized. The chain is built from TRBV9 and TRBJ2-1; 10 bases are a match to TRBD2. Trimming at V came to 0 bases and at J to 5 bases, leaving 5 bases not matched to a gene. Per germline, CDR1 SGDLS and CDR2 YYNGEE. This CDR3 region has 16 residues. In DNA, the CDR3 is TGTGCCAGCAGCGTAGAGTTAGCGGGGGGTCACAATGAGCAGTTCTTC. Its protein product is CASSVELAGGHNEQFF.

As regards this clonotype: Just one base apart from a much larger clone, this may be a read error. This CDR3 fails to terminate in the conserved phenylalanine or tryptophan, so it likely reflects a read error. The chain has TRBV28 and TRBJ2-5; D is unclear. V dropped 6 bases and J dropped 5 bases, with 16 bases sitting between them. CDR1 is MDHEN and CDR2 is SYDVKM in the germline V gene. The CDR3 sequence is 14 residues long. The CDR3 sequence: CASSSHSLGETQYC. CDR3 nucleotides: TGTGCCAGCAGCTCCCACAGCTTAGGGGAGACCCAGTACTGC.

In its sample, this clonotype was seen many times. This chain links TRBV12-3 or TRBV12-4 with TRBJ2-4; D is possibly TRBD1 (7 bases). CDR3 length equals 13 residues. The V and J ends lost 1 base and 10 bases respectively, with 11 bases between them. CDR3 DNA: TGTGCCAGCAGTTTAGATCAGGGGGGAATTCAGTACTTC. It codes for CASSLDQGGIQYF.

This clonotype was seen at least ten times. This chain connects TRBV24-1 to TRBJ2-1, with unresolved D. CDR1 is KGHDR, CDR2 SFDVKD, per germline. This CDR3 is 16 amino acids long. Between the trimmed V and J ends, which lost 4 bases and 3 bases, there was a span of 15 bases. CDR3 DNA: TGTGCCACCAGTGACTCTACGGATGCAAACTACAATGAGCAGTTCTTC. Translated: CATSDSTDANYNEQFF.

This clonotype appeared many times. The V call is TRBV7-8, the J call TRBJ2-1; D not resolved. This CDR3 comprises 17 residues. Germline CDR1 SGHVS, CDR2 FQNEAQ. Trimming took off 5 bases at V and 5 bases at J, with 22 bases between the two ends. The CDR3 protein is CASSPYRQGRLNNEQFF. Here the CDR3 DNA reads TGTGCCAGCAGCCCATACCGCCAAGGACGCCTTAACAATGAGCAGTTCTTC.

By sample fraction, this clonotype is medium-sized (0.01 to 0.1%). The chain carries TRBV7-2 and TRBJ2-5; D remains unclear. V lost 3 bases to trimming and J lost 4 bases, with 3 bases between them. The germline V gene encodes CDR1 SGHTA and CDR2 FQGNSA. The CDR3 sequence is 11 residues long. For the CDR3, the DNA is TGTGCCAGCAGCTTGGTAGAGACCCAGTACTTC. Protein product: CASSLVETQYF.

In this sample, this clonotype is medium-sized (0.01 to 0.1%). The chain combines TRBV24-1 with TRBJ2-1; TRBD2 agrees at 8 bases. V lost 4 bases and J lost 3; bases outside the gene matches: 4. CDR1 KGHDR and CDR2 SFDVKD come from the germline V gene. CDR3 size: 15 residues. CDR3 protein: CATSEPSGSYNEQFF. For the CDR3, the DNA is TGTGCCACCAGTGAACCGAGCGGGAGCTACAATGAGCAGTTCTTC.

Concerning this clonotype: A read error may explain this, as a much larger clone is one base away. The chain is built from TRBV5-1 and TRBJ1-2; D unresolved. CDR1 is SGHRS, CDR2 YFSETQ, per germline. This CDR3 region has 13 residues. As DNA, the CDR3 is TGCGCCCGCAGCTTCCAGGACTACTATGGCTACACCTTC. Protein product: CARSFQDYYGYTF.